This T cell receptor (beta chain) was sequenced during a study of beta chain features in type 1 diabetes listed by TCRdb under 2018. The study in broad terms: Mean age, gender distribution, total cell number and subset yield were not different between patients and healthy donors. A total of roughly 100,000,000 sorted cells were examined across all samples, and the number of cells per subset was strongly correlated with RNA yield. The study compared the TCRB repertoires of sorted circulating CD4+ T cell subsets in recently diagnosed type 1 diabetes patients with those in matched healthy donors. Whereas all 30 or so donors provided naive and central memory subsets, regulatory and stem cell-like memory subsets were isolated from just 8 patients and about 8 healthy donors.

Reading the germline V gene gives CDR1 SGHDN and CDR2 FVKESK. Trimming removed 3 bases from V and 5 bases from J, leaving 10 bases between the germline ends. Including cysteine and phenylalanine, the CDR3 has 13 amino acids. Of all the DNA, just the CDR3 is kept, 39 bases in frame from base 1. The entire amount of isolated RNA was reverse transcribed using the High Capacity cDNA Reverse Transcription Kit, so the sequenced TCRB transcripts were expressed ones. Deep immunoSEQ sequencing was applied to naive, central memory and regulatory T cell samples, giving an average of about 3.57 million total reads per sample. Sorted cells were lysed in RLT buffer and RNA was extracted with DNase-treated RNeasy Micro or Mini kits, depending on cell number. Each cell subset was processed separately to prevent cross-contamination, with patient and healthy donor samples processed together. Using the immunoSEQ multiplex PCR, TCRB sequences were amplified from cDNA into 87-bp fragments spanning the CDR3 region. The amplicons were sequenced using the Illumina HiSeq platform. Turning to the authors' computational methods: PCR bias was corrected computationally using synthetic template baselines, and reads within Hamming distance 2 were collapsed, with unmergeable singletons discarded. By aligning reads against IMGT, V, D and J genes, CDR3 length, and insertions or deletions at six rearrangement sites were assigned. Clonotype counts were normalized to sorted cell number within each subset before computing true diversity and Gini coefficients with the tcR R package. The overlap coefficient, calculated on TCRB nucleotide sequences, was used to quantify repertoire sharing. Out-of-frame TCRB sequences from naive cells were analyzed as a proxy for the pre-selection repertoire. TCRdb took over this immuneACCESS table, retaining in-frame rearrangements with V and J assigned. Such tables are incomplete; in checked studies, under half of the missing clones stem from an unresolved V gene, and the remainder is unexplained. V and J calls plus clone size are reproduced from that table; the DNA served to infer D and trimming. The sample yields some 270,000 clones; approximately 10% were counted once. The ten largest account for more than 0.015% of the sample.

Each donor gave one peripheral blood draw, around 0.12 L on average, collected into heparinised tubes. Naive, central memory, regulatory and stem cell-like memory CD4+ T cells were sorted on a BD FACSAria II using a panel including CD45RO, CCR7, CD25, CD127, CD95 and CD27. A purity above 95% was achieved for all sorted populations. PBMCs were isolated immediately by Lymphoprep density gradient centrifugation and stained directly without culture. Samples were stained and sorted in pairs, with one healthy donor and one patient per experiment, so that batch effects were minimized. The research as a whole found: At VDJ recombination sites, type 1 diabetes patients had fewer insertions and more deleted nucleotides, which implies abnormalities in thymic rearrangement. A moderate but significant shortening of TCRB CDR3 length was observed in type 1 diabetes patients in all four CD4+ subsets. Shorter templates might be favored by PCR, yet because patient and control samples were amplified and corrected together, any such skew would affect both groups equally. Naive, central memory and regulatory TCRB repertoires appeared to be more similar among patients than among healthy donors. Because small numbers of individuals were included in the HLA sub-analyses, any influence of HLA type on TCRB rearrangement was left unresolved. Because cDNA was sequenced instead of genomic DNA, activated cells with high expression could be over-represented, although the groups did not differ in activation or CD3 levels.

As concerns this clone: Its target antigen remains unknown. Base quality data are lacking; no much larger clone is found one base away.

The sequenced sample was naive CD4+ T cells from blood. The sample's cell subset or site label, in plain terms: true naive CD4+ T cells. The origin of this receptor is a man younger than 45 with type 1 diabetes. The V and J genes are TRBV14 and TRBJ2-5; the D region possibly corresponds to TRBD1 (6 bases align). The CDR3 loop reads CASSQGAWETQYF. The bases are TGTGCCAGCAGCCAGGGGGCTTGGGAGACCCAGTACTTC.